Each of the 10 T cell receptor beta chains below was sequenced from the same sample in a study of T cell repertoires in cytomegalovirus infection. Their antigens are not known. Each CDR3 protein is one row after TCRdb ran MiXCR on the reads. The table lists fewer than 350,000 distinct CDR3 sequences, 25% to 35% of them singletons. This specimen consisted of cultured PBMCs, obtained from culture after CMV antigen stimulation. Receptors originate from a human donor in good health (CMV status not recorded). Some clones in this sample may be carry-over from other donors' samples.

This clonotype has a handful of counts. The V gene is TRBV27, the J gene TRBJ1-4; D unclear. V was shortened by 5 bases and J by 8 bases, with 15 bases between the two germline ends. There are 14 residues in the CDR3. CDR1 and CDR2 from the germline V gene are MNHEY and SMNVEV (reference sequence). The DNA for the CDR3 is TGTGCCAGCAGTACCCGGGTACGCACGGAAAAACTGTTTTTT. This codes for CASSTRVRTEKLFF.

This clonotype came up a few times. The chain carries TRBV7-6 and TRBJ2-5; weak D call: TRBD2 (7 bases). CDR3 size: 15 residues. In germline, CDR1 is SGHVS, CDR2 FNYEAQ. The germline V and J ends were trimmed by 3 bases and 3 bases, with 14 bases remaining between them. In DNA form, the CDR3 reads TGTGCCAGCAGCTTGTCCGGGGGGCTAAAAGAGACCCAGTACTTC. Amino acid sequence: CASSLSGGLKETQYF. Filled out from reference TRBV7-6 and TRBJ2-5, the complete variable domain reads GAGVSQSPRYKVTKRGQDVALRCDPISGHVSLYWYRQALGQGPEFLTYFNYEAQQDKSGLPNDRFSAERPEGSISTLTIQRTEQRDSAMYRCASSLSGGLKETQYFGPGTRLLVL.

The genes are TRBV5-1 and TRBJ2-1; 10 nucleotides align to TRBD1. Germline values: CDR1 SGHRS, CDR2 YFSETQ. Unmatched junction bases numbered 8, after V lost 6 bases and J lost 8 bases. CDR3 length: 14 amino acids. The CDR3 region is CASKTTGGFDEQFF. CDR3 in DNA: TGCGCCAGCAAAACGACAGGGGGCTTCGATGAGCAGTTCTTC.

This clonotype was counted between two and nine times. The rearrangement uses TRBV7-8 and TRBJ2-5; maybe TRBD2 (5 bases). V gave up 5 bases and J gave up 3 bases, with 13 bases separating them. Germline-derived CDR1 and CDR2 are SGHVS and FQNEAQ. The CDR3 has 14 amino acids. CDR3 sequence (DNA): TGTGCCAGCAGCCCCCCGACGGGGAAAGAGACCCAGTACTTC. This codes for CASSPPTGKETQYF. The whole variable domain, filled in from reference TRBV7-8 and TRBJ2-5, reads GAGVSQSPRYKVAKRGQDVALRCDPISGHVSLFWYQQALGQGPEFLTYFQNEAQLDKSGLPSDRFFAERPEGSVSTLKIQRTQQEDSAVYLCASSPPTGKETQYFGPGTRLLVL.

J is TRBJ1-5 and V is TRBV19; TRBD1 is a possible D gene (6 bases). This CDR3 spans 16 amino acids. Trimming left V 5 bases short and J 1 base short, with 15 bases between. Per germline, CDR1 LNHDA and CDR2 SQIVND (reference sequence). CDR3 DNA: TGTGCCAGTAGTCCACGCTCGGGGGCCAGCAATCAGCCCCAGCATTTT. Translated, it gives CASSPRSGASNQPQHF.

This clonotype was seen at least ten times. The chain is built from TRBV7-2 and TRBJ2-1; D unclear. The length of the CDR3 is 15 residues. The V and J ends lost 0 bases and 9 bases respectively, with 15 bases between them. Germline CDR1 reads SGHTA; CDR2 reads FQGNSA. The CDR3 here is CASSLAIGSSGEQFF. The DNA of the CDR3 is TGTGCCAGCAGCTTAGCTATTGGTAGCTCGGGTGAGCAGTTCTTC.

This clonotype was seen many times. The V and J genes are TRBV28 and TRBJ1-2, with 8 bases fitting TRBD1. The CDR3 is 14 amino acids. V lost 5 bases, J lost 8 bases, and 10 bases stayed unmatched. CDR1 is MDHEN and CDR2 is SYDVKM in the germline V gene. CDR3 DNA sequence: TGTGCCAGCAGTCCAGGACAGGGCTGGGGAGGCTACACCTTC. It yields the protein CASSPGQGWGGYTF.

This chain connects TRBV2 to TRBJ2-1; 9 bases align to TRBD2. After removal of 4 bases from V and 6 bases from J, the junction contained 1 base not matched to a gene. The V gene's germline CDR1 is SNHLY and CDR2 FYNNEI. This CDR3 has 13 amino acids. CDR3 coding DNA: TGTGCCAGCAGTGGGCGGGAGGGCAATGAGCAGTTCTTC. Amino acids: CASSGREGNEQFF. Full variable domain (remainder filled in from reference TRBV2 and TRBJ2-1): EPEVTQTPSHQVTQMGQEVILRCVPISNHLYFYWYRQILGQKVEFLVSFYNNEISEKSEIFDDQFSVERPDGSNFTLKIRSTKLEDSAMYFCASSGREGNEQFFGPGTRLTVL.

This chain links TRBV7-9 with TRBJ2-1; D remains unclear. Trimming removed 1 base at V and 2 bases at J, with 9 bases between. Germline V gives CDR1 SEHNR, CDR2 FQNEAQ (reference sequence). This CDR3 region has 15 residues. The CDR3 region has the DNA TGTGCCAGCAGCTTAGAACCTCCACCCTACAATGAGCAGTTCTTC. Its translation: CASSLEPPPYNEQFF. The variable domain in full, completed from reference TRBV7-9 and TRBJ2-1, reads DTGVSQNPRHKITKRGQNVTFRCDPISEHNRLYWYRQTLGQGPEFLTYFQNEAQLEKSRLLSDRFSAERPKGSFSTLEIQRTEQGDSAMYLCASSLEPPPYNEQFFGPGTRLTVL.

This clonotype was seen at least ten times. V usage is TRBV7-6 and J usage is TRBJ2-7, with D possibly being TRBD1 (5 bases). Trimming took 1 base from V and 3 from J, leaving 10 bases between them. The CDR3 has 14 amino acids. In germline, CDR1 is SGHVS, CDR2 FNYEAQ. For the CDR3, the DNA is TGTGCCAGCAGCTTAGAGGCCGGACACTACGAGCAGTACTTC. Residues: CASSLEAGHYEQYF.